What follows are 8 T cell receptor beta chains derived from one specimen sequenced in a study of T cell clonotyping in hematopoietic cell transplantation. Here immunoSEQ multiplex PCR was the method, and the copy in TCRdb shows in-frame clones only, minus some. Among approximately 70,000 clones, 90% to 95% were seen once, and the ten largest hold 1.5% to 2%. The material sequenced was peripheral blood mononuclear cells. These receptors were taken from a man aged 50-59 years in good health. Some clones in this sample may be carry-over from other donors' samples.

This rearrangement joins TRBV5-6 to TRBJ2-1; 7 nucleotides agree with TRBD1. V was pared by 4 bases and J by 6 bases, with 7 bases of the junction left unmatched. The V gene's germline CDR1 is SGHDT and CDR2 YYEEEE. There are 14 residues in the CDR3. CDR3 DNA sequence: TGTGCCAGCAGCGAGACAGGGCGTTTCAATGAGCAGTTCTTC. It codes for CASSETGRFNEQFF. The entire variable domain, with the rest obtained from reference TRBV5-6 and TRBJ2-1, is as follows: DAGVTQSPTHLIKTRGQQVTLRCSPKSGHDTVSWYQQALGQGPQFIFQYYEEEERQRGNFPDRFSGHQFPNYSSELNVNALLLGDSALYLCASSETGRFNEQFFGPGTRLTVL.

The chain links TRBV6-5 to TRBJ2-2, with 8 bases fitting TRBD1. V was pared by 0 bases and J by 6 bases, with 6 bases of the junction left unmatched. Germline lookup yields CDR1 MNHEY and CDR2 SVGAGI. This CDR3 comprises 16 residues. In DNA, the CDR3 is TGTGCCAGCAGTTACTCGGCAGGGGGCAATGCCGGGGAGCTGTTTTTT. Translating gives CASSYSAGGNAGELFF.

The rearrangement links TRBV10-3 to TRBJ1-1; 7 bases fit TRBD1. CDR3 length: 13 amino acids. Germline trimming cut 9 bases from V and 1 base from J; bases unmatched to any gene: 5. Germline-derived CDR1 and CDR2 are ENHRY and SYGVKD. The CDR3 DNA follows: TGTGCCATTCGACAGGGACAGAACACTGAAGCTTTCTTT. This sequence encodes CAIRQGQNTEAFF.

The chain links TRBV7-2 to TRBJ2-7; D gene unclear. The V gene lost 1 base and the J gene lost 1 base, with 8 bases spanning the gap. Looked up from germline, CDR1 is SGHTA and CDR2 is FQGNSA. The CDR3 totals 14 residues. The CDR3 here is CASSLVRTSYEQYF. CDR3 coding DNA: TGTGCCAGCAGCTTAGTGAGAACTTCCTACGAGCAGTACTTC.

J is TRBJ2-6 and V is TRBV19, with TRBD1 matching over 7 bases. The J segment lost 4 bases and the V segment lost 3 bases, leaving 3 bases of the junction unmatched. Germline loops: CDR1 LNHDA, CDR2 SQIVND (reference sequence). CDR3 length: 15 residues. CDR3 DNA: TGTGCCAGTAGTATGAGGGGGCGAGGGGCCAACGTCCTGACTTTC. Amino acids: CASSMRGRGANVLTF.

The J gene is TRBJ1-1, the V gene TRBV20-1; D is undetermined. This CDR3 contains 10 residues. V lost 4 bases to trimming and J lost 5 bases, with 5 bases between them. CDR1 is DFQATT, CDR2 SNEGSKA, per germline (reference sequence). The CDR3 region is CSAKETEAFF. The CDR3 DNA reads as TGCAGTGCTAAGGAGACTGAAGCTTTCTTT.

This chain links TRBV6-1 with TRBJ2-6, with D uncertain. Per germline, CDR1 MNHNS and CDR2 SASEGT. This CDR3 contains 13 residues. V lost 2 bases and J lost 1, with 0 bases in between. CDR3 sequence reads: CASSESGANVLTF. CDR3 sequence (DNA): TGTGCCAGCAGTGAATCTGGGGCCAACGTCCTGACTTTC.

This chain connects TRBV10-3 to TRBJ2-7; 7 bases line up with TRBD2. The CDR3 is made up of 14 amino acids. Trimming at V came to 0 bases and at J to 4 bases, leaving 3 bases not matched to a gene. Looked up from germline, CDR1 is ENHRY and CDR2 is SYGVKD. The CDR3 DNA follows: TGTGCCATCAGTGAGTCGGGGGGGAGATACGAGCAGTACTTC. This gives the protein CAISESGGRYEQYF.